This T cell receptor beta chain was obtained from a study of cytomegalovirus exposure and HLA in healthy donors. Notes on the study in general: Most subjects had HLA-A and HLA-B alleles reportedly predicted accurately by TCR beta sequences. Sequencing likely generated an artifact that appeared as a cluster of highly shared sequence variants.

V was clipped by 7 bases and J by 2 bases; unmatched bases: 3. Looked up from germline, CDR1 is LNHDA and CDR2 is SQIVND (reference sequence). The CDR3 spans 13 residues. In the case of this clone: No antigen is known for it.

Primers included in the PCR were 60 Vbeta and 13 Jbeta primers. TCRdb keeps only in-frame clones here, not all; method: immunoSEQ multiplex PCR. Of some 160,000 clones listed, about 72% are singletons. This receptor was obtained from a man between 35 and 55 years old in good health and CMV-seronegative. This sequence joins TRBV19 and TRBJ2-3; 7 positions match TRBD1. Input material: PBMCs. Written as DNA, the CDR3 is TGTGCCAGTAACAGGGGATTCACAGATACGCAGTATTTT. Translation: CASNRGFTDTQYF.